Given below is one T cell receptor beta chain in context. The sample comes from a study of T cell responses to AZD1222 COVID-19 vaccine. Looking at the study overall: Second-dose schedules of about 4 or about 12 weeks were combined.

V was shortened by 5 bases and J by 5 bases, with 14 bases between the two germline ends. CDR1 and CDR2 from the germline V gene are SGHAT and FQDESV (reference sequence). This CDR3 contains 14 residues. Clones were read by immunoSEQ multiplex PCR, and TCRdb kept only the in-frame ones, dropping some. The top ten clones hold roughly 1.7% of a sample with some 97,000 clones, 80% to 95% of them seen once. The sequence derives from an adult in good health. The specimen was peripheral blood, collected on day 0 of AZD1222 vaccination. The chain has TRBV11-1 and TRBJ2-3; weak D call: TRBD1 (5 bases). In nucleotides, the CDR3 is TGTGCCAGCAGCCTCCAACAGGTGGGAGATACGCAGTATTTT. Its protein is CASSLQQVGDTQYF.